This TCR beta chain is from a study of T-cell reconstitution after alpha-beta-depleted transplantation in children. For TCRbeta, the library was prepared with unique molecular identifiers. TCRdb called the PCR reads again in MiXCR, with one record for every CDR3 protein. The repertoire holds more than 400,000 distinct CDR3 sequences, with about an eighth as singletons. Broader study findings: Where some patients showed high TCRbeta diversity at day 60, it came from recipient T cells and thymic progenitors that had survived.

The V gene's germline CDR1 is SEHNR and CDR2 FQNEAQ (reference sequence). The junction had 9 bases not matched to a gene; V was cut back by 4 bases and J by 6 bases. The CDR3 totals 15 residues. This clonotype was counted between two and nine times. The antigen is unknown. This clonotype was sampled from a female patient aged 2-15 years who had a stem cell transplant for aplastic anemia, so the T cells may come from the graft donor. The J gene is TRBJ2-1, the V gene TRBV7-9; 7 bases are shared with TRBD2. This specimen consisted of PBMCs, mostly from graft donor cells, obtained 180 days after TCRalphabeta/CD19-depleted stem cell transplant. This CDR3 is CASSSPRGEINEQFF. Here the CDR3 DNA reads TGTGCCAGCAGCTCCCCTCGGGGGGAAATCAATGAGCAGTTCTTC.